Following are 8 T cell receptor beta chains from one sample sequenced in a study of blood T cell repertoires in COVID-19. TCRdb's table, derived via immunoSEQ multiplex PCR, lists solely in-frame clones and lacks some. The sample consists of approximately 670,000 clones, more than 80% of them appearing once. The sequenced sample was peripheral blood. The receptors come from a woman between 18 and 29 years old with acute or convalescent COVID-19.

The chain uses TRBV6-1 and TRBJ2-7; 9 nucleotides agree with TRBD2. J was trimmed by 3 bases and V by 0 bases; bases with no gene match: 0. There are 14 residues in the CDR3. The germline CDR1 and CDR2 sequences are MNHNS and SASEGT. The CDR3 sequence: CASSEAAGGYEQYF. CDR3 coding DNA: TGTGCCAGCAGTGAAGCAGCGGGGGGCTACGAGCAGTACTTC.

The J gene is TRBJ1-5, the V gene TRBV5-1; 9 bases are a match to TRBD1. V lost 3 bases and J lost 7; bases outside the gene matches: 5. Germline CDR1 and CDR2: SGHRS and YFSETQ. The CDR3 is 14 amino acids. CDR3 sequence reads: CASSSTGGEQPQHF. The CDR3 coding sequence is TGCGCCAGCAGCTCGACAGGGGGGGAACAGCCCCAGCATTTT. Full variable domain (missing parts from reference TRBV5-1 and TRBJ1-5): KAGVTQTPRYLIKTRGQQVTLSCSPISGHRSVSWYQQTPGQGLQFLFEYFSETQRNKGNFPGRFSGRQFSNSRSEMNVSTLELGDSALYLCASSSTGGEQPQHFGDGTRLSIL.

This chain links TRBV6-2 or TRBV6-3 with TRBJ1-1, with TRBD1 as a possible D gene (5 bases). Trimming removed 0 bases from V and 2 bases from J, with 25 bases in between. The CDR3 is made up of 20 amino acids. Germline V CDR1 and CDR2: MNHEY, SVGEGT. The DNA for the CDR3 is TGTGCCAGCAGTTACTCTGGTGTGTTAGGGGCAAAACACCGCAACACTGAAGCTTTCTTT. Protein sequence: CASSYSGVLGAKHRNTEAFF.

The chain links TRBV6-6 to TRBJ1-1; no definite D call. The CDR3 contains 12 residues. CDR1 and CDR2 from the germline V gene are MNHNY and SVGAGI (reference sequence). The ends were cut back, 5 bases at V and 7 bases at J, with 11 bases in the middle. The CDR3 nucleotides are TGTGCCAGCAGTAGCACCTACAGTGAAGCTTTCTTT. Amino acid sequence: CASSSTYSEAFF.

The chain has TRBV29-1 and TRBJ1-3; D perhaps matches TRBD1 (6 bases). With 5 bases removed from V and 0 bases from J, the gap between germline ends came to 11 bases. From germline, CDR1 is SQVTM and CDR2 ANQGSEA. The CDR3 contains 14 residues. CDR3 DNA sequence: TGCAGCGTTTCGAAGGGGGTCTCTGGAAACACCATATATTTT. Translated: CSVSKGVSGNTIYF.

J is TRBJ2-7 and V is TRBV12-3 or TRBV12-4; D may be TRBD1 (5 bases). CDR3 length: 13 residues. The V end was cut by 3 bases, the J end by 5 bases, with 11 bases between. CDR3 amino acids: CASSFPGPHEQYF. CDR3 nucleotide sequence: TGTGCCAGCAGTTTCCCAGGGCCCCACGAGCAGTACTTC.

The chain carries TRBV18 and TRBJ2-4, with 8 bases matching TRBD2. Germline values: CDR1 KGHSH, CDR2 LQKENI. With V trimmed by 0 bases and J by 9 bases, 10 bases remained unmatched. The CDR3 covers 16 residues. This chain's CDR3 is CASSPPSTGGGGIQYF. The CDR3 DNA sequence: TGTGCCAGCTCACCACCCTCAACCGGGGGGGGTGGCATTCAGTACTTC.

This chain links TRBV5-4 with TRBJ1-1; D unclear. The V gene's germline CDR1 is SGHNT and CDR2 YYREEE (reference sequence). The CDR3 has 15 amino acids. Trimming shortened V by 4 bases and J by 6 bases, and 19 bases separated the two germline ends. This CDR3 is CASSRIHSGSPEAFF. The CDR3 coding sequence is TGTGCCAGCAGCCGCATTCACAGCGGGTCCCCTGAAGCTTTCTTT.